This paragraph covers one T cell receptor beta chain sequence. The target antigen is unknown. This sample stems from a study of post-analysis software for immune sequencing data. Germline lookup yields CDR1 SGHVS and CDR2 FNYEAQ. The CDR3 runs 15 residues. The V end lost 0 bases, the J end lost 2 bases, and 9 bases lay between the germline ends. The TCR beta cDNA libraries carried unique molecular identifiers. T cells numbering 1 to 10 million yielded roughly 0.5 million cDNA molecules. TCRdb used MiXCR to reprocess the PCR reads, holding one entry per CDR3 protein. The sample records about 500,000 distinct CDR3 sequences, approximately 46% being singletons. Findings and limits, study-wide: Five TRBV segments were significantly more frequent in patients than in controls. TRBV5-6, TRBV5-1 and TRBV20-1 were among these segments.

The source of this sequence is a girl aged 5-17 years with multiple sclerosis. This chain links TRBV7-6 with TRBJ2-3; D is perhaps TRBD2 (5 bases). Sequencing input: blood. The CDR3 nucleotides are TGTGCCAGCAGCTTAGCCGGGAACCCCACAGATACGCAGTATTTT. This encodes CASSLAGNPTDTQYF.